These T cell receptor beta chains were read from a single sample in a study of shared clonotypes between healthy human individuals. Profiling relied on immunoSEQ multiplex PCR, and the TCRdb table lists in-frame clones only, not all of them. The sample includes about 490,000 clones, 60% to 80% of them seen just once. The material sequenced was PBMCs. These receptors all come from a woman between 35 and 50 years old in good health. Some clones in this sample may be carry-over from other donors' samples. Both conserved end residues are part of each CDR3.

J gene	V gene	CDR3 protein
TRBJ2-7	TRBV18	CASSATSGSSYEQYF
TRBJ2-2	TRBV7-6	CASSLASGRPTGELFF
TRBJ2-1	TRBV6-6	CASTIAGEADEQFF
TRBJ2-5	TRBV7-2	CASSSRQGSETQYF
TRBJ2-1	TRBV30	CAWSKGLRSYNEQFF
TRBJ2-1	TRBV4-2	CASSQGTSGQWANNEQFF
TRBJ2-7	TRBV6-7	CASSSGLAGGPEYEQYF
TRBJ1-2	TRBV11-2	CASSLNRGSNYGYTF
TRBJ1-5	TRBV6-1	CASGQPYSNQPQHF
TRBJ2-5	TRBV19	CASSIQVQETQYF
TRBJ1-6	TRBV6-5	CASSLLVGPDSPLHF
TRBJ1-1	TRBV2	CASTIGQNTEAFF
TRBJ2-5	TRBV4-1	CASSQGVEVGPETQYF
TRBJ2-7	TRBV7-2	CASTPGWDSSEQYF
TRBJ2-1	TRBV9	CASSVAGGRVVSYNEQFF
TRBJ1-1	TRBV11-2	CASRPTVMNTEAFF
TRBJ2-3	TRBV7-7	CASSQTTQGAADTQYF
TRBJ1-4	TRBV28	CASSLRTGANEKLFF
TRBJ1-1	TRBV5-8	CARQRGGARTEAFF
TRBJ2-5	TRBV7-2	CASSLDFAGAQETQYF
TRBJ2-3	TRBV11-2	CASSFGGADTQYF
TRBJ1-2	TRBV2	CAGPRDRGSYGYTF
TRBJ2-1	TRBV6-1	CASSEAGTGGRNEQFF
TRBJ2-1	TRBV15	CATSSPAGEGGNEQFF
TRBJ2-7	TRBV2	CASSRGLGLEQYF
TRBJ2-3	TRBV28	CASRTRPAGSGDTQYF
TRBJ1-1	TRBV15	CATSRDRGTNTEAFF
TRBJ2-7	TRBV2	CASSEAANSAGYF
TRBJ1-4	TRBV15	CATRNGVANEKLFF
TRBJ2-3	TRBV7-9	CASRRDRGGDTQYF
TRBJ1-1	TRBV27	CASSLDRGRTEAFF
TRBJ2-1	TRBV28	CASHSYNEQFF
TRBJ2-7	TRBV11-2	CASSPTPEVGEQYF
TRBJ2-3	TRBV28	CASSFAGSGDTQYF
TRBJ2-5	TRBV7-2	CASSQRTFETQYF
TRBJ2-3	TRBV7-8	CASRGSGAANTDTQYF
TRBJ2-6	TRBV4-2	CASSQEFGANVLTF
TRBJ1-5	TRBV28	CASSFFSRANQPQHF
TRBJ2-2	TRBV6-5	CASSRDTNTGELFF
TRBJ2-1	TRBV4-1	CASSQEGLAENYNEQFF
TRBJ2-1	TRBV28	CASSLWASGNEQFF
TRBJ1-5	TRBV2	CVSQRADSNQPQHF
TRBJ2-5	TRBV30	CAWSRGGETQYF
TRBJ1-1	TRBV5-1	CASSSQGGKTEAFF
.	TRBV29-1	CSVGVSGVHEQYF
TRBJ2-1	TRBV7-9	CASSRTTSGILDEQFF
TRBJ2-7	TRBV5-6	CASSFNRREQYF
TRBJ2-7	TRBV15	CATSTGGGTTYEQYF
TRBJ2-1	TRBV4-1	CASSQDPAGATNNEQFF
TRBJ2-1	TRBV7-3	CASSLASGPYNEQFF
TRBJ2-5	TRBV28	CASSLGGRETQYF
TRBJ1-5	TRBV5-5	CASSLGTLNGQPQHF
TRBJ2-1	TRBV2	CASKMYNEQFF
TRBJ2-7	TRBV11-2	CASSLVPLRGEQYF